A selection of T cell receptor beta chains follows, all from one sample in a study of blood T cells in healthy people across ages. Via MiXCR, TCRdb re-called the 5' RACE reads, giving one row per CDR3 protein. The profile covers about 720,000 distinct CDR3 sequences, with roughly 25% appearing a single time and more than 3% taken by the ten largest. The sample was also reused in another study, on T cells of mothers and their children.

Sequenced sample: blood. Receptors were obtained from a boy aged 5-17 years in good health. Both conserved end residues are part of each CDR3. The order of the fields is V gene, D gene, clone size, J gene, CDR3 protein, CDR3 DNA. A D gene is named only where the DNA matches it firmly. Rows may omit the clone size; those that give it use once, few, many or a size class.

TRBV28	NA	many	TRBJ2-5	CASRGGPLSGEQYF	TGTGCCAGCAGAGGAGGACCCTTGTCGGGAGAGCAGTACTTC
TRBV12-3/TRBV12-4	TRBD2	NA	TRBJ2-5	CASSSGLAGVREQYF	TGTGCCAGCAGTTCGGGACTAGCGGGAGTTCGTGAGCAGTACTTC
TRBV6-2/TRBV6-3	TRBD2	few	TRBJ2-5	CASSFETSGRAGETQYF	TGTGCCAGCAGTTTTGAGACTAGCGGGAGGGCCGGGGAGACCCAGTACTTC
TRBV6-5	NA	NA	TRBJ2-5	CASSYSGQSEETQYF	TGTGCCAGCAGTTACTCTGGACAGTCAGAAGAGACCCAGTACTTC
TRBV20-1	NA	NA	TRBJ2-7	CSAEPGGAYEQYF	TGCAGTGCCGAACCAGGGGGGGCCTACGAGCAGTACTTC
TRBV11-2	NA	NA	TRBJ2-7	CASSPGVGGPYEQYF	TGTGCCAGCAGCCCTGGGGTCGGCGGACCCTACGAGCAGTACTTC
TRBV7-2	TRBD1	NA	TRBJ1-1	CASSLDPGTDQAFF	TGTGCCAGCAGCTTAGACCCCGGGACAGATCAAGCTTTCTTT
TRBV7-2	TRBD2	few	TRBJ2-2	CASRSSGGVVGELFF	TGTGCCAGCAGATCCAGCGGGGGGGTCGTCGGGGAGCTGTTTTTT
TRBV5-1	NA	NA	TRBJ2-2	CASSLDYGYTGELFF	TGCGCCAGCAGCTTGGATTACGGATACACCGGGGAGCTGTTTTTT
TRBV2	TRBD1	NA	TRBJ1-1	CASSNRGNPDRDAFF	TGTGCCAGCAGTAACAGAGGGAACCCCGACAGGGACGCTTTCTTT
TRBV20-1	NA	few	TRBJ2-5	CSAPGAGQGGETQYF	TGCAGTGCCCCAGGGGCTGGACAAGGGGGAGAGACCCAGTACTTC
TRBV28	NA	few	TRBJ2-5	CAGTEADYQETQYF	TGTGCCGGCACCGAGGCAGATTACCAGGAGACCCAGTACTTC
TRBV5-1	NA	many	TRBJ2-5	CASSLGQLQETQYF	TGTGCCAGCAGTCTGGGGCAGCTCCAAGAGACCCAGTACTTC
TRBV6-6	NA	NA	TRBJ1-2	CASSYADGYTF	TGTGCCAGCAGTTACGCGGATGGCTACACCTTC
TRBV7-9	NA	NA	TRBJ2-6	CAGHSSGANVLTF	TGTGCCGGCCATAGCTCTGGGGCCAACGTCCTGACTTTC
TRBV20-1	TRBD1	few	TRBJ1-5	CSAWTGNNQPQHF	TGCAGTGCTTGGACAGGGAACAATCAGCCCCAGCATTTT
TRBV3-1	TRBD2	NA	TRBJ2-7	CASSHMGLAGIPYEQYF	TGTGCCAGCAGCCATATGGGACTAGCGGGGATCCCCTACGAGCAGTACTTC
TRBV27	NA	NA	TRBJ1-1	CASSKGPRWTEAFF	TGTGCCAGCAGTAAAGGTCCCCGCTGGACTGAAGCTTTCTTT
TRBV7-2	TRBD1	NA	TRBJ1-4	CASSYYPGQGGEKLFF	TGTGCCAGCAGCTATTACCCGGGACAGGGGGGTGAAAAACTGTTTTTT
TRBV28	TRBD2	few	TRBJ2-5	CASSPLAGGVQETQYF	TGTGCCAGCAGCCCTCTAGCGGGGGGCGTCCAAGAGACCCAGTACTTC
TRBV7-2	TRBD2	many	TRBJ2-4	CASSPRSGRAKNIQYF	TGTGCCAGCAGCCCTCGTAGCGGGAGGGCCAAAAACATTCAGTACTTC
TRBV21-1	NA	few	TRBJ1-1	CASSKSTWNVTEAFF	TGTGCCAGCAGCAAGTCTACGTGGAATGTCACTGAAGCTTTCTTT
TRBV6-5	NA	NA	TRBJ1-2	CASSYIRGYGYTF	TGTGCCAGCAGTTACATTAGGGGCTATGGCTACACCTTC
TRBV5-1	TRBD2	NA	TRBJ2-3	CASSPLAGFPDTQYF	TGCGCCAGCAGCCCCCTAGCGGGATTCCCAGATACGCAGTATTTT
TRBV27	TRBD1	NA	TRBJ1-1	CASSLRTGRGEAFF	TGTGCCAGTAGTTTAAGAACAGGCAGGGGGGAAGCTTTCTTT
TRBV6-5	NA	NA	TRBJ1-4	CASSYSPGLNEKLFF	TGTGCCAGCAGTTACTCACCAGGATTGAATGAAAAACTGTTTTTT
TRBV7-9	TRBD1	few	TRBJ1-4	CASNTGGWNEKLFF	TGTGCCAGCAACACAGGGGGCTGGAATGAAAAACTGTTTTTT
TRBV6-5	TRBD1	NA	TRBJ2-5	CASSYRGPQETQYF	TGTGCCAGCAGTTACAGGGGGCCGCAAGAGACCCAGTACTTC
TRBV21-1	NA	few	TRBJ1-4	CASSLPGQSAAEKLFF	TGTGCCAGCAGCCTTCCTGGACAGTCGGCAGCTGAAAAACTGTTTTTT
TRBV5-6	NA	NA	TRBJ2-5	CASSLGAGRGIETQYF	TGTGCCAGCAGCCTGGGAGCAGGGCGAGGAATCGAGACCCAGTACTTC
TRBV7-2	NA	few	TRBJ1-2	CASSLAGGSNYGYTF	TGTGCCAGCAGCTTAGCTGGGGGTTCTAACTATGGCTACACCTTC
TRBV15	NA	few	TRBJ2-7	CATSRDWRPYEQYF	TGTGCCACCAGCAGAGATTGGAGACCCTACGAGCAGTACTTC
TRBV9	NA	NA	TRBJ1-4	CASSAPGRGATNEKLFF	TGTGCCAGCAGCGCCCCGGGACGGGGAGCAACTAATGAAAAACTGTTTTTT